The clone carrying this T cell receptor (beta chain) occurred a few times. Antigen specificity is unknown. The entry originates in a study of blood T cells in healthy people across ages. V was pared by 0 bases and J by 6 bases, with 15 bases between. Germline assignment: CDR1 DFQATT and CDR2 SNEGSKA (reference sequence). The CDR3 length is 15 residues. Then a second PCR, running roughly 7 to 11 cycles, was carried out with a sample-barcoded 5' primer and a J-beta primer mix. Sequencing yielded, for each sample, at least 3 million paired-end reads carrying CDR3. TCRdb re-called the 5' RACE reads through MiXCR, storing one row per CDR3 protein. This sample yields about 940,000 distinct CDR3 sequences, of which approximately 49% are seen a single time; roughly 12% belongs to the top ten. Findings and limits, study-wide: Diversity of TCR beta per million T cells declined in a roughly linear way with age. Diversity estimated from one million T cells was considered an underestimate.

The sample consisted of blood. This receptor was obtained from a young man in good health. J is TRBJ2-1 and V is TRBV20-1, with D perhaps assigned TRBD1 or TRBD2 (6 bases each). This chain's CDR3 is CSARDLGGGLNEQFF. CDR3 sequence (DNA): TGCAGTGCTAGAGATCTAGGAGGGGGTCTCAATGAGCAGTTCTTC.